This is a list of T cell receptor beta chains from one sample in a study of CD8 T cells in Susac syndrome. Each CDR3 protein is one row after TCRdb ran MiXCR on the immunoSEQ multiplex PCR reads. The sample contains about 150,000 distinct CDR3 sequences, nearly 97% of which appear only once. Sequenced sample: CD8+ T cells from PBMCs. Source of these receptors: a human donor with multiple sclerosis. CDR3s include the opening cysteine and the closing phenylalanine or tryptophan. A D gene is named only where the DNA matches it firmly. Some rows mark clone size as missing; the rest say once, few, many or name a class of expanded clone.

J gene	D gene	clone size	V gene	CDR3 protein	CDR3 DNA
TRBJ2-2	NA	few	TRBV2	CASSEGGELFF	TGTGCCAGCAGTGAAGGCGGGGAGCTGTTTTTT
TRBJ2-3	NA	NA	TRBV9	CASSTYTDTQYF	TGTGCCAGCAGCACCTACACAGATACGCAGTATTTT
TRBJ2-1	TRBD2	NA	TRBV20-1	CSALGGSSYNEQFF	TGCAGTGCTCTCGGCGGGAGCTCCTACAATGAGCAGTTCTTC
TRBJ2-3	NA	NA	TRBV11-2	CASSYEGRATDTQYF	TGTGCCAGCAGCTATGAGGGTCGAGCAACAGATACGCAGTATTTT
TRBJ2-5	NA	NA	TRBV12-3/TRBV12-4	CASSLQGGQETQYF	TGTGCCAGCAGTCTGCAGGGAGGACAGGAGACCCAGTACTTC
TRBJ1-4	TRBD1	NA	TRBV9	CASSVTGGAGEKLFF	TGTGCCAGCAGCGTAACAGGGGGCGCCGGGGAAAAACTGTTTTTT
TRBJ2-2	TRBD2	NA	TRBV11-2	CASSFKAGGPDGELFF	TGTGCCAGCAGCTTTAAGGCGGGGGGGCCTGACGGGGAGCTGTTTTTT
TRBJ2-1	TRBD2	NA	TRBV10-3	CAISDEGGGGYNEQFF	TGTGCCATCAGTGATGAGGGCGGGGGAGGCTACAATGAGCAGTTCTTC
TRBJ1-1	NA	once	TRBV20-1	CSARDGKLHTEAFF	TGCAGTGCTAGAGATGGCAAGCTTCACACTGAAGCTTTCTTT
TRBJ2-5	NA	NA	TRBV25-1	CASSGYEYQETQYF	TGTGCCAGCAGTGGATACGAGTACCAAGAGACCCAGTACTTC
TRBJ2-2	NA	NA	TRBV6-4	CASSGDNTGELFF	TGTGCCAGCAGTGGGGACAACACCGGGGAGCTGTTTTTT
TRBJ2-1	NA	NA	TRBV28	CASSPYRTSFNEQFF	TGTGCCAGCAGTCCGTACAGAACCAGTTTCAATGAGCAGTTCTTC
TRBJ2-3	NA	NA	TRBV7-9	CASSRPLDAQYF	TGTGCCAGCAGTAGACCTCTTGATGCGCAGTATTTT
TRBJ1-1	TRBD1	NA	TRBV9	CASSVQGARRTEAFF	TGTGCCAGCAGCGTGCAGGGGGCGCGGAGGACTGAAGCTTTCTTT
TRBJ1-5	TRBD1	NA	TRBV30	CAWSIGTASNQPQHF	TGTGCCTGGAGTATCGGGACAGCCAGCAATCAGCCCCAGCATTTT
TRBJ2-7	NA	few	TRBV11-1	CASSPRADYEQYF	TGTGCCAGCAGTCCACGGGCGGACTACGAGCAGTACTTC
TRBJ1-2	NA	NA	TRBV12-3/TRBV12-4	CASSLGWDYGYTF	TGTGCCAGCAGCCTCGGATGGGACTATGGCTACACCTTC
TRBJ2-1	NA	NA	TRBV7-8	CASSFYPSREQFF	TGTGCCAGCAGCTTTTATCCGAGTCGTGAGCAGTTCTTC
TRBJ2-5	TRBD2	NA	TRBV3-1	CASSQELAEQETQYF	TGTGCCAGCAGCCAAGAGCTAGCGGAGCAAGAGACCCAGTACTTC
TRBJ2-5	NA	NA	TRBV7-2	CASSLPGTAETQYF	TGTGCCAGCAGCCTACCCGGGACCGCAGAGACCCAGTACTTC
TRBJ2-6	NA	NA	TRBV7-6	CASSFEGSGANVLTF	TGTGCCAGCAGCTTCGAGGGTTCCGGGGCCAACGTCCTGACTTTC
TRBJ2-1	NA	few	TRBV25-1	CASSLAYNEQFF	TGTGCCAGCTCTCTCGCTTACAATGAGCAGTTCTTC
TRBJ2-3	NA	NA	TRBV29-1	CSVKRDSPLGAQYF	TGCAGCGTTAAAAGGGACTCCCCCTTAGGCGCGCAGTATTTT
TRBJ2-1	NA	NA	TRBV3-1	CASSQDRRGSYNEQFF	TGTGCCAGCAGCCAAGATCGAAGGGGCTCCTACAATGAGCAGTTCTTC
TRBJ2-5	NA	once	TRBV3-1	CASSQDPAAEETQYF	TGTGCCAGCAGCCAAGACCCGGCCGCAGAAGAGACCCAGTACTTC
TRBJ2-2	NA	NA	TRBV3-1	CASSQVLNTGELFF	TGTGCCAGCAGCCAGGTCCTGAACACCGGGGAGCTGTTTTTT
TRBJ2-1	NA	NA	TRBV11-2	CASSSDKYEQFF	TGTGCCAGCAGCTCGGATAAGTATGAGCAGTTCTTC
TRBJ1-2	NA	few	TRBV7-2	CASRRREQNYGYTF	TGTGCCAGCAGGCGTAGAGAGCAGAACTATGGCTACACCTTC
TRBJ1-1	NA	NA	TRBV13	CASSQGMAFF	TGTGCCAGCAGTCAGGGGATGGCTTTCTTT
TRBJ2-1	NA	NA	TRBV9	CASSVAGDHYNEQFF	TGTGCCAGCAGCGTAGCCGGGGACCACTACAATGAGCAGTTCTTC
TRBJ2-2	NA	NA	TRBV27	CASSSQGTGGTGELFF	TGTGCCAGCAGTTCACAGGGAACCGGGGGCACCGGGGAGCTGTTTTTT
TRBJ2-1	NA	NA	TRBV29-1	CSVEPSTPGNEQFF	TGCAGCGTTGAACCCAGTACTCCCGGGAATGAGCAGTTCTTC
TRBJ2-1	NA	NA	TRBV7-9	CASSYILKPGVGEQFF	TGTGCCAGCAGTTATATACTGAAGCCGGGAGTGGGTGAGCAGTTCTTC
TRBJ1-2	NA	NA	TRBV13	CASSLQENYGYTF	TGTGCCAGCAGCTTACAGGAGAACTATGGCTACACCTTC
TRBJ2-7	NA	NA	TRBV6-1	CASSEIGNEQYF	TGTGCCAGCAGTGAAATCGGTAACGAGCAGTACTTC
TRBJ1-5	NA	NA	TRBV15	CATSRAGDRGNQPQHF	TGTGCCACCAGCAGAGCCGGGGATCGGGGCAATCAGCCCCAGCATTTT
TRBJ2-3	NA	NA	TRBV27	CASSLAGRTDTQYF	TGTGCCAGCAGTTTAGCGGGGAGGACAGATACGCAGTATTTT
TRBJ2-3	TRBD2	NA	TRBV20-1	CSATSGTSGGAGDTQYF	TGCAGTGCTACCTCCGGGACTAGCGGGGGGGCCGGTGATACGCAGTATTTT
TRBJ2-3	NA	once	TRBV27	CASSSSWLDTQYF	TGTGCCAGCAGTTCTAGCTGGCTAGATACGCAGTATTTT
TRBJ1-2	TRBD1	NA	TRBV7-9	CASSKTGDYGYTF	TGTGCCAGCAGCAAGACAGGGGACTATGGCTACACCTTC
TRBJ2-3	TRBD2	NA	TRBV14	CASSQDRFSGGRDTQYF	TGTGCCAGCAGCCAAGACCGATTTAGCGGGGGAAGAGATACGCAGTATTTT
TRBJ1-1	NA	NA	TRBV9	CASSVDFRDGENTEAFF	TGTGCCAGCAGCGTAGATTTCCGGGACGGGGAGAACACTGAAGCTTTCTTT
TRBJ1-6	NA	NA	TRBV5-1	CASSMEGWSPLHF	TGCGCCAGCAGCATGGAAGGATGGTCACCCCTCCACTTT
TRBJ2-1	TRBD1	NA	TRBV13	CASSLKGALGEQFF	TGTGCCAGCAGCTTAAAGGGGGCTTTGGGTGAGCAGTTCTTC
TRBJ2-7	TRBD1	NA	TRBV28	CASSTRTGSDEQYF	TGTGCCAGCAGTACTCGGACAGGGTCGGACGAGCAGTACTTC
TRBJ2-1	NA	once	TRBV7-9	CASSSPSAHEQFF	TGTGCCAGCAGCTCTCCTAGTGCCCACGAGCAGTTCTTC
TRBJ1-1	NA	NA	TRBV7-8	CASSAVWGRTEAFF	TGTGCCAGCAGCGCCGTGTGGGGGAGAACTGAAGCTTTCTTT
TRBJ2-7	TRBD1	NA	TRBV27	CASSYRGTYEQYF	TGTGCCAGCAGTTACAGGGGAACCTACGAGCAGTACTTC
TRBJ2-2	NA	NA	TRBV30	CAYPGAGTGELFF	TGTGCCTACCCGGGGGCGGGCACCGGGGAGCTGTTTTTT
TRBJ1-2	NA	NA	TRBV3-1	CASSQEGRGGYGYTFGPGYGYTF	NA
TRBJ2-7	NA	NA	TRBV29-1	CSVEEGDPYEQYF	TGCAGCGTTGAAGAGGGGGACCCCTACGAGCAGTACTTC